Given below is one TCR beta chain in context. The clone's antigen remains unknown. No qualities accompany the bases; no much larger clone lies one base away. Libraries were prepared through the immunoSEQ multiplex PCR assay. Regarding the original processing steps: A statistical classification framework was built for diagnosing cytomegalovirus status from the catalog of TCR beta chain sequences. The immuneACCESS repertoire file appears here via TCRdb, limited to in-frame rearrangements. These files lack a portion of the clones; in checked studies, under half of the deficit traces to unresolved V genes, and the cause of the others is not known. From that table come the V and J calls and clone size; the DNA was used to work out D and trimming. A total of about 160,000 clones appear in this sample, roughly 89% of them only once. 10% of the sample is in the top ten clones. This specimen belongs to a study of cytomegalovirus exposure and HLA in healthy donors (dated by TCRdb to 2017 to 2019). Regarding the research as a whole: According to a later analysis, one platform produced both the roughly 120 validation repertoires and the 620 or so repertoires of the first cohort. The study was designed to test whether signatures of past pathogen exposure could be identified by cataloging public T cell receptors. A separate validation cohort of roughly 130 different subjects was used in addition to the roughly 720-subject first cohort. To predict cytomegalovirus infection status, the study combined high-throughput TCR immunosequencing, statistical association of individual TCRs with disease status, and machine learning.

The donors belonged to the validation cohort of over a hundred subjects, which was separate from the roughly 700-subject first cohort. General study outcomes and caveats: In a later analysis, TCRs clustered in the first cohort were found to also tend to co-occur in the roughly 120 validation repertoires, with approximately 94% of cluster scores above 0. All 110 or so repertoires were used to score co-occurrence in the validation cohort in a later analysis, because that analysis had no HLA typing for the cohort. In vitro tests confirmed that a few of the cytomegalovirus-associated TCR beta chains recognize cytomegalovirus antigens. While some public TCRs were present in many individuals, most TCR sequences turned up only very rarely across donors. Cytomegalovirus status was reported to be diagnosed by the classifier with high specificity and sensitivity in both the original and validation cohorts. The study listed 150 to 200 TCR beta chains as associated with cytomegalovirus. It was suggested by the authors that the approach could potentially be generalized to other disease states and immunological phenotypes.

Compared with germline, V lacks 1 base and J lacks 2 bases; bases without a gene match: 9. From the cysteine through the phenylalanine, the CDR3 covers 18 amino acids. The DNA shown is the 54-base CDR3, in frame from base 1. The germline V gene gives CDR1 as MGHRA and CDR2 as YSYEKL. The chain joins TRBV4-1 to TRBJ2-7; TRBD2 agrees with 12 junctional bases. The receptor's source is a woman aged 18-29 years in good health and CMV-seropositive. Source material: PBMCs. Here the CDR3 is given as CASSQAFLTSGRTYEQYF. The DNA sequence is as follows: TGCGCCAGCAGCCAAGCATTTTTGACTAGCGGGAGAACCTACGAGCAGTACTTC.